This T cell receptor beta chain originates from a study of T-cell reconstitution after alpha-beta-depleted transplantation in children. Germline CDR1 reads PRHDT; CDR2 reads FYEKMQ (reference sequence). This CDR3 region has 15 residues. V lost 5 bases to trimming and J lost 0 bases; unmatched junction nucleotides: 6. The study's findings and limits: When one year had passed after transplant, most T-cell counts and diversity came from newly produced T cells. The origin of alpha-beta T cells about two months after transplant was reportedly several hundred expanded graft clones.

During its preparation, the TCRbeta library received unique molecular identifiers. One entry per CDR3 protein results from TCRdb running MiXCR on the PCR reads. The sample has approximately 350,000 distinct CDR3 sequences, about a sixth seen once. This clonotype was observed many times. What it binds is unknown. This chain joins TRBV13 and TRBJ2-7; 8 bases are a match to TRBD2. The source was PBMCs, mostly from graft donor cells, collected 360 days after TCRalphabeta/CD19-depleted stem cell transplant. This clonotype was obtained from a male patient between 2 and 10 years old who had a stem cell transplant for acute lymphoblastic leukemia, so the T cells may come from the graft donor. CDR3 sequence: CASSHLAGPSYEQYF. DNA for the CDR3: TGTGCCAGCAGCCATTTAGCGGGGCCCTCCTACGAGCAGTACTTC.